This paragraph covers one T cell receptor (beta chain) sequence. The data originate from a study of blood T cell repertoires in COVID-19. Study-wide background: Samples of COVID-19 (acute and convalescent) were obtained from the United States, Italy and Spain. Sources were T cells, B-cell-depleted T cells, or PBMCs; the material itself was cDNA or gDNA.

The CDR3 extends over 18 amino acids. The germline gives CDR1 SGHTA, CDR2 FQGNSA. Trimming stripped 4 bases from V and 7 bases from J, with 23 bases between. As processed by the authors: The authors estimated nucleated cell counts from reference gene primer amplification. Assay: immunoSEQ multiplex PCR; the TCRdb copy retains only in-frame clones and omits some. Clone size and V and J calls were adopted from that table, with D and trimming inferred from the DNA. The sample has under 60,000 clones, 82% seen once. The sequence was obtained from a man aged 35 to 55 with acute or convalescent COVID-19. This chain joins TRBV7-2 and TRBJ1-6, with D perhaps TRBD1 (6 bases). The material sequenced was peripheral blood. CDR3 amino acids: CASSSDTGRWYFNSPLHF. CDR3 sequence (DNA): TGTGCCAGCAGCTCAGATACAGGGCGTTGGTATTTCAATTCACCCCTCCACTTT.